This TCR beta chain was identified during a study of long-term antiretroviral therapy in people with HIV. The study's findings and limits: The study found that diversity rose after ART but stayed below transplant donor controls.

Survey-level immunoSEQ v3.0 assays were run. A per-sample goal of roughly 35,000-55,000 T-cell genomes was targeted by sequencing. The method was immunoSEQ multiplex PCR; TCRdb's version includes in-frame clones alone and lacks a portion of them. The sample contains roughly 20,000 clones, around 81% of which appear only once. The CDR3 sequence is 14 residues long. Germline CDR1 is MGHRA and CDR2 is YSYEKL. Trimming stripped 1 base from V and 4 bases from J, with 11 bases between. As for this clone: Its antigen is unidentified.

This TCR derives from a young man with HIV. The chain recombines TRBV4-1 with TRBJ2-7, with TRBD1 as a possible D gene (6 bases). Material: unsorted PBMCs, obtained about 4 years after starting antiretroviral therapy. The CDR3 sequence is CASSQVPRGYEQYF. In DNA, the CDR3 is TGCGCCAGCAGCCAAGTACCCAGGGGATACGAGCAGTACTTC.